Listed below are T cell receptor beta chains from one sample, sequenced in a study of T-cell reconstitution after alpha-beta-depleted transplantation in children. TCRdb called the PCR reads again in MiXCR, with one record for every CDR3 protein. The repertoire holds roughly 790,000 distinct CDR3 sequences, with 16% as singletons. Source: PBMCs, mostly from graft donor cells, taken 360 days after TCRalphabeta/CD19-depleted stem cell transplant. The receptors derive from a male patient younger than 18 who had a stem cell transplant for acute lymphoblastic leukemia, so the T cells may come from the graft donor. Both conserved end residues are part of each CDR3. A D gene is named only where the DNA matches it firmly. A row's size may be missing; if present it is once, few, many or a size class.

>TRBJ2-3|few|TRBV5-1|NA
CASSLVGVDSAQPDTQYF
TGCGCCAGCAGCTTGGTAGGGGTCGATAGCGCCCAGCCAGATACGCAGTATTTT
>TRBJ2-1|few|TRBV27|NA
CASSLKGLASYNEQFF
TGTGCCAGCAGTTTAAAGGGGCTAGCCTCCTACAATGAGCAGTTCTTC
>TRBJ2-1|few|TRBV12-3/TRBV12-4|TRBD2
CASSLALRSGSRYEQFF
TGTGCCAGCAGTTTAGCGCTACGGAGCGGGAGTAGATATGAGCAGTTCTTC
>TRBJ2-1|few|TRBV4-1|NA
CASSQDYLGYNEQFF
TGCGCCAGCAGCCAAGACTACTTAGGATACAATGAGCAGTTCTTC
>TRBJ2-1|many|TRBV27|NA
CASTLAGAYNEQFF
TGTGCCAGCACCTTAGCAGGAGCCTACAATGAGCAGTTCTTC
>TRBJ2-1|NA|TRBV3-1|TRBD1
CASSPPTGESSYNEQFF
TGTGCCAGCAGCCCTCCGACAGGGGAAAGCTCCTACAATGAGCAGTTCTTC
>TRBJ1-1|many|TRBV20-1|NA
CSAGTQAFHTEAFF
TGCAGTGCTGGGACTCAGGCTTTCCACACTGAAGCTTTCTTT
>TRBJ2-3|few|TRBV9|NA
CASSVLTFPDTQYF
TGTGCCAGCAGCGTACTAACTTTCCCAGATACGCAGTATTTT
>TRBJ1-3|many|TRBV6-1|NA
CASSEGRVSGNTIYF
TGTGCCAGCAGTGAGGGCAGGGTGTCTGGAAACACCATATATTTT
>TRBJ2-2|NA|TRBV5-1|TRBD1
CASSPPLTGTGDTGELFF
TGCGCCAGCAGCCCCCCCTTAACCGGGACAGGGGACACCGGGGAGCTGTTTTTT
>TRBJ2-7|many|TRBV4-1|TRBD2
CASSETTGLGIDEQYF
TGCGCCAGCAGTGAAACTACGGGACTAGGTATAGACGAGCAGTACTTC
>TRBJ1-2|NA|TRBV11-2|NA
CASSLFPAGAVSGYTF
TGTGCCAGCAGCTTATTCCCAGCAGGGGCCGTCAGTGGCTACACCTTC
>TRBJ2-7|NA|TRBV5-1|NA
CASSALGGGSSWSYEQYF
TGCGCCAGCAGCGCTCTGGGGGGTGGGTCCTCCTGGTCCTACGAGCAGTACTTC
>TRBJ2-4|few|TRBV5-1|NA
CASSLESVAKNIQYF
TGCGCCAGCAGCTTGGAGTCTGTAGCCAAAAACATTCAGTACTTC
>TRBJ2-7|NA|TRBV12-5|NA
CASGYSYEQYF
TGTGCTAGTGGATATTCCTACGAGCAGTACTTC
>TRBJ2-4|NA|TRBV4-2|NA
CASSQVLEGQAKNIQYF
TGTGCCAGCAGCCAGGTTCTAGAGGGTCAAGCCAAAAACATTCAGTACTTC
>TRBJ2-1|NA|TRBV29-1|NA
CSVGRASSYNEQFF
TGCAGCGTTGGGCGAGCGAGCTCCTACAATGAGCAGTTCTTC
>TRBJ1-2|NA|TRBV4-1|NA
CASSDMPRGRGGYTF
TGCGCCAGCAGCGACATGCCAAGGGGACGGGGTGGCTACACCTTC
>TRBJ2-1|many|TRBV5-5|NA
CASSPIYGDNEQFF
TGTGCCAGCAGCCCAATCTACGGGGACAATGAGCAGTTCTTC
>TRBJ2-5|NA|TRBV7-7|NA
CASSLRGQPGGRETQYF
TGTGCCAGCAGCTTACGCGGACAGCCCGGCGGTCGGGAGACCCAGTACTTC
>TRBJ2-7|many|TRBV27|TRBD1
CASSLMGQGSYEQYF
TGTGCCAGCAGTTTGATGGGACAGGGTTCGTACGAGCAGTACTTC
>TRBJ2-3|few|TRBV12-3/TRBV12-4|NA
CASSTPRVADTQYF
TGTGCCAGTTCCACGCCCAGGGTAGCAGATACGCAGTATTTT
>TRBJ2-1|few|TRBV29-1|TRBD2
CSVELWLAGVGSYNEQFF
TGCAGCGTTGAACTTTGGCTAGCGGGAGTGGGGTCCTACAATGAGCAGTTCTTC